A single sample gave rise to the 22 T cell receptor beta chains below, sequenced in a study of cytomegalovirus exposure and HLA in healthy donors (dated by TCRdb to about 2017). Libraries came from the immunoSEQ multiplex PCR assay. For the multiplex PCR, a mixture combining 60 forward primers for TCR Vbeta segments and 13 reverse primers for TCR Jbeta segments was used. Drawn from immuneACCESS, this table holds only the in-frame rearrangements with V and J called that TCRdb kept. Clones are partly lost; checked studies trace under half to an unresolved V gene and leave the rest unexplained. Recorded for this sample are some 150,000 clones; approximately 60% of them occurred a single time. The top ten clones comprise 2% to 2.5% of the sample. The sequencing input was PBMCs. The receptor source for this set is a woman aged 40 to 50 in good health and CMV-seronegative.

In nucleotides, the CDR3 is TGTGCCAGTAGTCAGGGGGCCGGCGGGGAGCTGTTTTTT. Amino acid sequence: CASSQGAGGELFF. The chain uses TRBV19 and TRBJ2-2, with 8 bases matching TRBD1. This CDR3 spans 13 amino acids. V was clipped by 5 bases and J by 7 bases; unmatched bases: 3. Germline V lookup: CDR1 LNHDA, CDR2 SQIVND (reference sequence).

The gene calls are TRBV19 and TRBJ1-2; D is unresolved. This CDR3 region has 16 residues. Germline CDR1 is LNHDA and CDR2 is SQIVND (reference sequence). The ends were cut back, 4 bases at V and 6 bases at J, with 21 bases in the middle. The CDR3 spells CASSNSLWQALNGYTF. The CDR3 nucleotides read TGTGCCAGTAGTAATTCTCTCTGGCAGGCCCTAAATGGCTACACCTTC.

V gene TRBV10-3 combines with J gene TRBJ2-5; D call uncertain. Germline-derived CDR1 and CDR2 are ENHRY and SYGVKD. V lost 1 base, J lost 3 bases, and 6 bases lay in between. The CDR3 is 13 amino acids. The CDR3 loop reads CAISEWAEETQYF. CDR3 DNA: TGTGCCATCAGTGAGTGGGCTGAAGAGACCCAGTACTTC.

The chain has TRBV5-4 and TRBJ1-2; 7 bases align to TRBD1. Losses at the gene ends were 1 base for V and 0 bases for J; bases not matched to a gene: 6. CDR3 length: 16 amino acids. Germline CDR1 SGHNT, CDR2 YYREEE (reference sequence). In DNA form, the CDR3 reads TGTGCCAGCAGCTTGCTCGGGACAGTCCCTAACTATGGCTACACCTTC. It encodes CASSLLGTVPNYGYTF.

CDR3 in DNA: TGTGCCAGCAGCACAGGACTAGCGGGGGTCTTAGCCAAAAACATTCAGTACTTC. Encoded protein: CASSTGLAGVLAKNIQYF. The chain is built from TRBV28 and TRBJ2-4, with 13 nucleotides matching TRBD2. With 6 bases clipped from V and 0 bases from J, the junction kept 8 bases outside the gene matches. CDR1 MDHEN and CDR2 SYDVKM come from the germline V gene. This CDR3 is 18 amino acids long.

The J gene is TRBJ1-2, the V gene TRBV10-3; TRBD1 agrees at 7 bases. Trimming removed 9 bases from V and 7 bases from J; junction bases left unmatched: 8. From germline, CDR1 is ENHRY and CDR2 SYGVKD. This CDR3 region has 12 residues. The CDR3: CAIWTGRGGYTF. CDR3 DNA sequence: TGTGCCATATGGACAGGACGAGGTGGCTACACCTTC.

The chain employs TRBV18 and TRBJ2-2; D perhaps matches TRBD2 (5 bases). Germline CDR1 is KGHSH and CDR2 is LQKENI. The V gene lost 5 bases and the J gene lost 7 bases, with 11 bases spanning the gap. There are 13 residues in the CDR3. DNA for the CDR3: TGTGCCAGCTCATCGGGAATCGACGGGGAGCTGTTTTTT. Translating it yields CASSSGIDGELFF.

CDR3 sequence (DNA): TGCGCCAGCAGCCAAGTAACAGGGGATGTTACTGAAGCTTTCTTT. It specifies CASSQVTGDVTEAFF. The V and J genes are TRBV4-3 and TRBJ1-1; TRBD1 matches at 7 bases. CDR3 length: 15 residues. In germline, CDR1 is LGHNA, CDR2 YSLEER. Trimming at V came to 1 base and at J to 5 bases, leaving 7 bases not matched to a gene.

This clone was seen a handful of times. The chain is built from TRBV19 and TRBJ1-1; 7 bases align to TRBD1. The CDR3 spans 13 residues. V was clipped by 9 bases and J by 4 bases; unmatched bases: 8. From germline, CDR1 is LNHDA and CDR2 SQIVND (reference sequence). CDR3 in DNA: TGTGCCAGCATAAGACAGGGTTCCACTGAAGCTTTCTTT. It yields the protein CASIRQGSTEAFF.

This chain links TRBV19 with TRBJ1-5, with 10 nucleotides matching TRBD1. The CDR3 contains 14 residues. After removal of 4 bases from V and 6 bases from J, the junction contained 3 bases not matched to a gene. Germline lookup yields CDR1 LNHDA and CDR2 SQIVND (reference sequence). CDR3 sequence reads: CASSTGTGVQPQHF. The CDR3 DNA sequence: TGTGCCAGTAGTACTGGGACAGGGGTTCAGCCCCAGCATTTT. Looking up the rest from reference TRBV19 and TRBJ1-5 gives the full variable domain: DGGITQSPKYLFRKEGQNVTLSCEQNLNHDAMYWYRQDPGQGLRLIYYSQIVNDFQKGDIAEGYSVSREKKESFPLTVTSAQKNPTAFYLCASSTGTGVQPQHFGDGTRLSIL.

The chain employs TRBV2 and TRBJ1-1, with D perhaps matching TRBD1 (5 bases). The CDR3 is 12 residues long. Deletions cut 8 bases from V and 10 bases from J, with 17 bases between. CDR1 is SNHLY, CDR2 FYNNEI, per germline. The DNA of the CDR3 is TGTGCCAGCCTCCTGGGAGGGGCCCGAGCTTTCTTT. This sequence encodes CASLLGGARAFF.

This chain joins TRBV7-2 and TRBJ1-3, with D possibly being TRBD1 (6 bases). The germline V gene encodes CDR1 SGHTA and CDR2 FQGNSA. The CDR3 runs 15 residues. V was shortened by 3 bases and J by 4 bases, with 13 bases between the two germline ends. The CDR3: CASSFVGALGNTIYF. The CDR3 DNA reads TGTGCCAGCAGCTTTGTGGGGGCGCTCGGAAACACCATATATTTT.

This clone was observed a handful of times. The J gene is TRBJ2-3, the V gene TRBV28; D is possibly TRBD2 (8 bases). The CDR3 runs to 16 residues. Germline V gives CDR1 MDHEN, CDR2 SYDVKM. Trimming cost V 3 bases and J 2 bases, with 15 bases left between them. The CDR3 loop is CASSFSGDSNTDTQYF. CDR3 sequence (DNA): TGTGCCAGCAGTTTTAGCGGGGACAGTAACACAGATACGCAGTATTTT.

V and J are TRBV7-6 and TRBJ2-2; D perhaps matches TRBD1 (5 bases). The CDR3 covers 16 residues. Looked up from germline, CDR1 is SGHVS and CDR2 is FNYEAQ. Trimming left V 2 bases short and J 6 bases short, with 16 bases between. The CDR3 is CASSLSSPQGAGELFF. CDR3 bases: TGTGCCAGCAGCTTAAGCTCACCTCAGGGCGCCGGGGAGCTGTTTTTT.

This clone was seen a handful of times. This sequence joins TRBV6-6 and TRBJ1-1; the match to TRBD1 covers 11 bases. Germline trimming cut 7 bases from V and 4 bases from J; bases unmatched to any gene: 5. In germline, CDR1 is MNHNY, CDR2 SVGAGI (reference sequence). The CDR3 consists of 14 residues. The CDR3 protein is CASTSGTGGTEAFF. Here the CDR3 DNA reads TGTGCCAGCACCTCGGGGACAGGGGGCACTGAAGCTTTCTTT.

This clone was observed a single time. The chain links TRBV7-3 to TRBJ1-1; D gene ambiguous. V lost 6 bases and J lost 1, with 9 bases in between. This CDR3 is 13 amino acids long. Germline CDR1 and CDR2: SGHTA and FQGTGA. The CDR3 sequence is CASSSQPNTEAFF. The CDR3, as DNA: TGTGCCAGCAGTTCACAGCCGAACACTGAAGCTTTCTTT.

This clone was seen a handful of times. The chain combines TRBV11-1 with TRBJ1-1; 7 bases align to TRBD1. CDR3 length equals 14 residues. J lost 4 bases, V lost 8 bases, and 10 bases had no gene match. CDR1 is SGHAT and CDR2 is FQDESV in the germline V gene (reference sequence). CDR3 in amino acids: CASGTQGMSTEAFF. As DNA, the CDR3 is TGTGCCAGCGGAACACAGGGGATGAGCACTGAAGCTTTCTTT.

V usage is TRBV2 and J usage is TRBJ1-5, with a weak D call TRBD1 (5 bases). Trimming stripped 3 bases from V and 2 bases from J, with 11 bases between. Germline V gene sequence: CDR1 SNHLY, CDR2 FYNNEI. The CDR3 covers 15 residues. CDR3 nucleotides: TGTGCCAGCAGTGAGGGCGGGGCGGGCAATCAGCCCCAGCATTTT. This encodes CASSEGGAGNQPQHF.

V usage is TRBV18 and J usage is TRBJ2-5; D may be TRBD1 (6 bases). In germline, CDR1 is KGHSH, CDR2 LQKENI. V lost 2 bases, J lost 9 bases, and 13 bases lay in between. CDR3 length equals 13 residues. CDR3 sequence reads: CASSPDRNTAQYF. The CDR3 DNA sequence: TGTGCCAGCTCACCAGACAGGAACACGGCCCAGTACTTC.

The chain joins TRBV5-4 to TRBJ2-2; D gene ambiguous. The V gene lost 2 bases and the J gene lost 1 base, with 9 bases spanning the gap. This CDR3 has 15 residues. Germline CDR1 reads SGHNT; CDR2 reads YYREEE (reference sequence). CDR3 amino acids: CASSFTPGNTGELFF. CDR3 sequence (DNA): TGTGCCAGCAGCTTCACCCCCGGGAACACCGGGGAGCTGTTTTTT.

Remarks on this clone: Other DNA sequences in this sample translate to the same CDR3. The chain uses TRBV7-2 and TRBJ1-1, with D perhaps matching TRBD1 (5 bases). The V and J ends lost 5 bases and 7 bases respectively, with 14 bases between them. CDR3 size: 13 residues. Germline loops: CDR1 SGHTA, CDR2 FQGNSA. The CDR3, as DNA: TGTGCCAGCAGCCCCAGGACGGGGGTTGAAGCTTTCTTT. Amino acids: CASSPRTGVEAFF.

This chain uses TRBV11-2 with TRBJ1-1; the D is unclear. Looked up from germline, CDR1 is SGHAT and CDR2 is FQNNGV. This CDR3 spans 13 amino acids. V was pared by 3 bases and J by 1 base, with 6 bases between. CDR3 region: CASSFSTNTEAFF. The CDR3 DNA reads as TGTGCCAGCAGCTTTAGTACGAACACTGAAGCTTTCTTT.